The clone carrying this TCR beta chain was seen only a few times. The target antigen is unknown. CD4+ naive, central memory, regulatory and stem cell-like memory cells were sorted via CD45RO/CCR7/CD25/CD127/CD95/CD27. This specimen comes from a study of beta chain features in type 1 diabetes. Germline CDR1 reads MGHRA; CDR2 reads YSYEKL. The CDR3 has 13 residues. The germline V and J ends were trimmed by 3 bases and 4 bases, with 9 bases remaining between them. Notes on the study in general: Any HLA effect on TCRB rearrangement was left unresolved by small sub-analyses.

The authors reverse transcribed all of the isolated RNA, so sequencing captured expressed TCRB transcripts. Profiled with immunoSEQ multiplex PCR; TCRdb holds only in-frame clones, not every one. Here the sample spans more than 350,000 clones, roughly an eighth being singletons. The receptor was derived from a woman under 30 in good health. The chain carries TRBV4-1 and TRBJ2-5; no clear D. The sequenced sample was naive CD4+ T cells from blood. The CDR3 nucleotides are TGCGCCAGCAGCCAGACCTCGCCAGAGACCCAGTACTTC. It encodes CASSQTSPETQYF.